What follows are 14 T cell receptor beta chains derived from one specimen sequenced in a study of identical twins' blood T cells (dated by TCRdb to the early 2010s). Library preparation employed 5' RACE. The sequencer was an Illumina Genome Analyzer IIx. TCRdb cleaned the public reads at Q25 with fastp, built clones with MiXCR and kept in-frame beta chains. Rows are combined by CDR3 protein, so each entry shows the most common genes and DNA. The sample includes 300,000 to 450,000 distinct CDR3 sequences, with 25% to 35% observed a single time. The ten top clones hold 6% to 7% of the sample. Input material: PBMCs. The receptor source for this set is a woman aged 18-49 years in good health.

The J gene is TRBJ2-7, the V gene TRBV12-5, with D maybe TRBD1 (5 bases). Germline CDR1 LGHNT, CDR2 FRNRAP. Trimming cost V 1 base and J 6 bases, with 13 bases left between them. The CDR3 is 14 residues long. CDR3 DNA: TGTGCTAGTGGTTTGGCCTATCCAGGGATCGAGCAGTACTTC. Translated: CASGLAYPGIEQYF.

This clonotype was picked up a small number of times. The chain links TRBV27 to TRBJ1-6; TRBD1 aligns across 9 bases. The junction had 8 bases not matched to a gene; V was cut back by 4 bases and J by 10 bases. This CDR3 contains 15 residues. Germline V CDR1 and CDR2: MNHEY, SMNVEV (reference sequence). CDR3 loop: CASSSLGTGRSPLHF. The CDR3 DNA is TGTGCCAGCAGTTCTCTCGGGACAGGGCGATCACCCCTCCACTTT.

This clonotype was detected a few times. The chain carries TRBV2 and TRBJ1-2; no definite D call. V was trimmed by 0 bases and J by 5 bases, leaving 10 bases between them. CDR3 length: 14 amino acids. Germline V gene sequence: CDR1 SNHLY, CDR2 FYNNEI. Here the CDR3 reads CASSEAGLGYGYTF. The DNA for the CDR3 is TGTGCCAGCAGTGAAGCGGGTTTGGGGTATGGCTACACCTTC.

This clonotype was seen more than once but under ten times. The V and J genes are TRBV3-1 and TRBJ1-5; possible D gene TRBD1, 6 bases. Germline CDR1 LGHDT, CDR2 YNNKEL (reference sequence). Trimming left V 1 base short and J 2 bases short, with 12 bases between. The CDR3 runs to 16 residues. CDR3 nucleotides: TGTGCCAGCAGCCAAGGGAGGGGGTATGGCAATCAGCCCCAGCATTTT. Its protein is CASSQGRGYGNQPQHF.

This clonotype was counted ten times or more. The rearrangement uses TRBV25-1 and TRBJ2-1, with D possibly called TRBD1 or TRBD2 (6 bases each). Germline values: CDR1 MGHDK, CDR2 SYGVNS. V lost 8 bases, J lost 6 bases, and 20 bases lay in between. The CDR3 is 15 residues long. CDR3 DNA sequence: TGTGCCAGCGGACAAGGGGGGTCAGGGAGCAATGAGCAGTTCTTC. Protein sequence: CASGQGGSGSNEQFF.

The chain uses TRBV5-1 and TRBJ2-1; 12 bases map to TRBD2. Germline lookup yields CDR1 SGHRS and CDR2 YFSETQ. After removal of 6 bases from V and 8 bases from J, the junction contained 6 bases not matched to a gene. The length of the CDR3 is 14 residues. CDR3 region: CASTRLAGEDEQFF. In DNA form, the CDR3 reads TGCGCCAGCACACGACTAGCGGGAGAGGATGAGCAGTTCTTC.

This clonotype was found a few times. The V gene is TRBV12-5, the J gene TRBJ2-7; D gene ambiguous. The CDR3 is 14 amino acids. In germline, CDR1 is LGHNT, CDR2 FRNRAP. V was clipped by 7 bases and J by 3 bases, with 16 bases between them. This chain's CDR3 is CASARAVSFYEQYF. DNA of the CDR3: TGTGCTAGTGCCCGGGCAGTCTCTTTCTACGAGCAGTACTTC.

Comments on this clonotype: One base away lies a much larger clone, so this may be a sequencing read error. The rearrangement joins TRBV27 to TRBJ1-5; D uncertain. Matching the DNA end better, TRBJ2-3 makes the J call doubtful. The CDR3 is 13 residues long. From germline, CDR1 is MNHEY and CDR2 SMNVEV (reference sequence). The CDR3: CASSPRAPLSQYF. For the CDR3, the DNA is TGTGCCAGCAGTCCCCGGGCCCCCCTGTCCCAGTATTTT.

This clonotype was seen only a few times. The CDR3 bases are TGTGCCAGCAGCCCCCAGACTGGGGGTAGAACTGAAGCTTTCTTT. Encoded protein: CASSPQTGGRTEAFF. The chain has TRBV6-2 or TRBV6-3 and TRBJ1-1; TRBD1 might be the D (5 bases). Trimming removed 6 bases at V and 5 bases at J, with 19 bases between. The CDR3 runs 15 residues. Germline V gene sequence: CDR1 MNHEY, CDR2 SVGEGT.

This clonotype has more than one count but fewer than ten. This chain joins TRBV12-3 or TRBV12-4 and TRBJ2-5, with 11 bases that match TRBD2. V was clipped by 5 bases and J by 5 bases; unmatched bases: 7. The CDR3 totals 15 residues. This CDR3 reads CASSPTSGSGETQYF. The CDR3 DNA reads TGTGCCAGCAGTCCTACTAGCGGGAGCGGGGAGACCCAGTACTTC.

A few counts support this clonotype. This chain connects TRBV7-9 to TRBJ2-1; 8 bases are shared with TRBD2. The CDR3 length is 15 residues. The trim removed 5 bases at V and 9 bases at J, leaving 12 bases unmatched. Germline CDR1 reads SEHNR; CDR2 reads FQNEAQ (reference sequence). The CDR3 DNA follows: TGTGCCAGCAGCGTCCGGACTAGCTGGCAGAGTGAGCAGTTCTTC. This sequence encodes CASSVRTSWQSEQFF. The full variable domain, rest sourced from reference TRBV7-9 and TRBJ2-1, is DTGVSQNPRHKITKRGQNVTFRCDPISEHNRLYWYRQTLGQGPEFLTYFQNEAQLEKSRLLSDRFSAERPKGSFSTLEIQRTEQGDSAMYLCASSVRTSWQSEQFFGPGTRLTVL.

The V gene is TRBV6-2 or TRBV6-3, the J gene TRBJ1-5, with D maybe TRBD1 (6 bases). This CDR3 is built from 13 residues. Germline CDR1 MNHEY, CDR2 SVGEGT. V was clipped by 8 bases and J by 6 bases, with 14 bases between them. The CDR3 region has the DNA TGTGCCAGCTCCGACAGGTCCAGTCAGCCCCAGCATTTT. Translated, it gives CASSDRSSQPQHF.

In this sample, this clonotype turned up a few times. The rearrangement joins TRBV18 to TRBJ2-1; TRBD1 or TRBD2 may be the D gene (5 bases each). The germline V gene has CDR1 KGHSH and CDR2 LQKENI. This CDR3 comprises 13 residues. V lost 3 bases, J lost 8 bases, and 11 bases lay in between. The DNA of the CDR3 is TGTGCCAGCTCACCCCTGAGGGGAGATGAGCAGTTCTTC. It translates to CASSPLRGDEQFF.

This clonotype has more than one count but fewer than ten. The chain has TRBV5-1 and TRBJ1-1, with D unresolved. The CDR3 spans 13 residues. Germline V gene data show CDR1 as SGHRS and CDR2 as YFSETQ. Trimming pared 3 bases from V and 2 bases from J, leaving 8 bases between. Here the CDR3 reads CASSSRDNTEAFF. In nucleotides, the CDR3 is TGCGCCAGCAGCTCAAGAGATAACACTGAAGCTTTCTTT.